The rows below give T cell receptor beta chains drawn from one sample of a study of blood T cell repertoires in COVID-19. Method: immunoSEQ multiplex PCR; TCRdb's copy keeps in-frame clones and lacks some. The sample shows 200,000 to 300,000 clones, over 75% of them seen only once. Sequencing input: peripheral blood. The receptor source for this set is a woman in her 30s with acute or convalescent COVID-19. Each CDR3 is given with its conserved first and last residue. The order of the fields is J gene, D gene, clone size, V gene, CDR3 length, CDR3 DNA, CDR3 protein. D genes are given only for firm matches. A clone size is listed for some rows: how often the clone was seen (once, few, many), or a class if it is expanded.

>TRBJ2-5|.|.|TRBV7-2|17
TGTGCCAGCAGCACCCTGGGAAAGCGGCGTAACCAAGAGACCCAGTACTTC
CASSTLGKRRNQETQYF
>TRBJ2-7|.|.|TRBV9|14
TGTGCCAGCAGCGTAGGGTACAGAGCCTACGAGCAGTACTTC
CASSVGYRAYEQYF
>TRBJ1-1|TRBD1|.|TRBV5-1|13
TGCGCCAGCGGGGGACAGGGGAACACTGAAGCTTTCTTT
CASGGQGNTEAFF
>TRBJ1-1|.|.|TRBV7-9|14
TGTGCCAGCAGCTTAGTTGGGGGCTTGACTGAAGCTTTCTTT
CASSLVGGLTEAFF
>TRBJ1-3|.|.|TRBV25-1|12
TGTGCCAGCAGTCCACAGGGAAACACCATATATTTT
CASSPQGNTIYF
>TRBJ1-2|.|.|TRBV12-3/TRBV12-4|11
TGTGCCAGCAGTCGGGGGTATGGCTACACCTTC
CASSRGYGYTF
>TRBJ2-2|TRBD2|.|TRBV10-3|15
TGTGCCATCAGTTCGATGGGGGGGGACACCGGGGAGCTGTTTTTT
CAISSMGGDTGELFF
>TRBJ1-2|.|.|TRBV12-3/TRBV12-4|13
TGTGCCAGCAGCACCCTACAGGGAAGTGGCTACACCTTC
CASSTLQGSGYTF
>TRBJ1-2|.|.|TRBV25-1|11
TGTGCCAGCAGTTCGGGCTATGGCTACACCTTC
CASSSGYGYTF
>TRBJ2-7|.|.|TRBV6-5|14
TGTGCCAGCAGTTACTCCAGCGCGTCCTACGAGCAGTACTTC
CASSYSSASYEQYF
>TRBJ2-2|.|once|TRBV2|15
TGTGCCAGCAGACTTAACAGGATAGACACCGGGGAGCTGTTTTTT
CASRLNRIDTGELFF
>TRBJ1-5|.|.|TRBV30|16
TGTGCCTGGAGTGTACTAGGCACGTATAGCAATCAGCCCCAGCATTTT
CAWSVLGTYSNQPQHF
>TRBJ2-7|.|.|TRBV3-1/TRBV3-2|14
TGTGCCAGCAGCCAAGAAATGGCAGACTACGAGCAGTACTTC
CASSQEMADYEQYF
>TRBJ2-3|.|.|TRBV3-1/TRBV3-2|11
TGTGCCAGCAGCCAAGGGAGAGCGCAGTATTTT
CASSQGRAQYF
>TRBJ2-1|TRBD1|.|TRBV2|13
TGTGCCAGCAGGAGACAGGGGGCAAGGGAGCAGTTCTTC
CASRRQGAREQFF